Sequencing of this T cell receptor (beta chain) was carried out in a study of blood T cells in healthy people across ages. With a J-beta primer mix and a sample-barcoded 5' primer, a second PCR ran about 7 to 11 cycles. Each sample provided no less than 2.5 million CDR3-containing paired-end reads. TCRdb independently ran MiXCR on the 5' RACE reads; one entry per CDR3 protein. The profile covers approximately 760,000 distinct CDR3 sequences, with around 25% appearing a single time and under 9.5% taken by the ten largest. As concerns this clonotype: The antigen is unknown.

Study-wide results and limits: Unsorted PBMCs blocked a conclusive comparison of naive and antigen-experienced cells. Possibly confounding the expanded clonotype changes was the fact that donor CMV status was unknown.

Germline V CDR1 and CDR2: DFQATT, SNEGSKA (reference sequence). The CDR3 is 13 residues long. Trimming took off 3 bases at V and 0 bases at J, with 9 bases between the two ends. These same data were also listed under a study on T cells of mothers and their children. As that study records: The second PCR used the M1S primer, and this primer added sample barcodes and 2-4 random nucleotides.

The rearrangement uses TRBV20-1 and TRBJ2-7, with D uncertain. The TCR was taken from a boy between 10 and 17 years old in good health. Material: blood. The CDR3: CSASLPASYEQYV. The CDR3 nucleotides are TGCAGTGCTAGCCTACCGGCCTCCTACGAGCAGTACGTC.